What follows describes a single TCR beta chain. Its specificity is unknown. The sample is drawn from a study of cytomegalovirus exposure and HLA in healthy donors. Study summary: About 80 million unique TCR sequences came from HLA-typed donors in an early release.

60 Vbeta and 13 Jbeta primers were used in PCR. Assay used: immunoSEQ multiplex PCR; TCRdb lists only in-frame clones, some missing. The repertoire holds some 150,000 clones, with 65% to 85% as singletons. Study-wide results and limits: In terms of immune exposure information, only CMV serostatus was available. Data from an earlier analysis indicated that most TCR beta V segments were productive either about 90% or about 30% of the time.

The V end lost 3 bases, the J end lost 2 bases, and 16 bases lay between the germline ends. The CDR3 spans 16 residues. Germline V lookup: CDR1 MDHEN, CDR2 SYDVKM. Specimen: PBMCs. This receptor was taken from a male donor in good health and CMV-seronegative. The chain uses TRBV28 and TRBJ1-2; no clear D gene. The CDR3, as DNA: TGTGCCAGCAGTTTCCCCCCGCATCAGAGGAACTATGGCTACACCTTC. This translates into CASSFPPHQRNYGYTF.